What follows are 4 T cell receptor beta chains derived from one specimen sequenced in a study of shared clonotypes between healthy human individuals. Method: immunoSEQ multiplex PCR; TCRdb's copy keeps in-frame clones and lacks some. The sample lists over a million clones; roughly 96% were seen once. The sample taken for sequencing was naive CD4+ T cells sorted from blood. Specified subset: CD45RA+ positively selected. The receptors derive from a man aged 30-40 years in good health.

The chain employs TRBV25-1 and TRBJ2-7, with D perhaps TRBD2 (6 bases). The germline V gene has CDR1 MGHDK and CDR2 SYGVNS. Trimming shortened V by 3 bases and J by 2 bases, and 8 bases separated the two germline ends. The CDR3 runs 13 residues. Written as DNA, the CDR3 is TGTGCCAGCAGTGAGCCGGGGGCCTACGAGCAGTACTTC. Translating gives CASSEPGAYEQYF.

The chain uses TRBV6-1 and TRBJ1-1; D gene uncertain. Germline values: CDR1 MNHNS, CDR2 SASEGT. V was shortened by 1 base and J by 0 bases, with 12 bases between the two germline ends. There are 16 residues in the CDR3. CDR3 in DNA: TGTGCCAGCAGTGAAGGGGCCGCCACTTTGAACACTGAAGCTTTCTTT. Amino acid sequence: CASSEGAATLNTEAFF.

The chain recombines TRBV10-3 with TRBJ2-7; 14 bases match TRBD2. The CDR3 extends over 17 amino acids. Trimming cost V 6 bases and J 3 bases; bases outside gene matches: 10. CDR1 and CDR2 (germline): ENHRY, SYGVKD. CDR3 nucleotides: TGTGCCATCAGGTCGGGACTAGCGGGAGACGGACACTACGAGCAGTACTTC. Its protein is CAIRSGLAGDGHYEQYF.

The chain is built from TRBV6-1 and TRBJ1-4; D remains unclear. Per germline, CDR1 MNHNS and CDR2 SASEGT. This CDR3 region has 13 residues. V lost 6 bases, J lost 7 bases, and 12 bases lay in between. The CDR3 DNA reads TGTGCCAGCAGAGCCACAGAAGCTGAAAAACTGTTTTTT. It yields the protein CASRATEAEKLFF.